Listed below are T cell receptor beta chains from one sample, sequenced in a study of ipilimumab plus nivolumab after autologous stem cell transplantation. The data were produced by immunoSEQ multiplex PCR, yet TCRdb's version contains in-frame clones alone and is incomplete. The sample has 9,100 or so clones; more than 60% are singletons. Sample: PBMCs, taken in a trial of ipilimumab plus nivolumab as post-transplant consolidation. The receptors here all came from a female donor with multiple myeloma. The CDR3 runs from the conserved cysteine through the conserved F or W. Fields, in order: clone size, J gene, V gene, D gene, CDR3 protein, CDR3 DNA. D genes are given only for firm matches. Expanded clones get a size class; other rows say once, few or many, or leave the size out.

size: few
J: TRBJ2-7
V: TRBV7-2
D: TRBD1
CDR3: CASSFDGTAFYEQYF
DNA: TGTGCCAGCAGCTTCGACGGGACAGCCTTCTACGAGCAGTACTTC

size: .
J: TRBJ2-1
V: TRBV7-2
D: .
CDR3: CASTPSYEQFF
DNA: TGTGCCAGCACCCCTAGCTATGAGCAGTTCTTC

size: medium-sized
J: TRBJ1-2
V: TRBV6-5
D: .
CDR3: CASSYGRGNYGYTF
DNA: TGTGCCAGCAGTTACGGCAGGGGAAACTATGGCTACACCTTC

size: .
J: TRBJ2-3
V: TRBV7-2
D: TRBD2
CDR3: CASRPERLAGADTQYF
DNA: TGTGCCAGCAGGCCGGAACGACTAGCGGGGGCGGATACGCAGTATTTT

size: .
J: TRBJ2-5
V: TRBV19
D: TRBD1
CDR3: CASSIGQGLETQYF
DNA: TGTGCCAGTAGTATAGGACAGGGTTTGGAGACCCAGTACTTC

size: .
J: TRBJ1-1
V: TRBV7-9
D: TRBD1
CDR3: CASSVAGTGNTEAFF
DNA: TGTGCCAGCAGCGTGGCCGGGACAGGGAACACTGAAGCTTTCTTT

size: .
J: TRBJ1-2
V: TRBV9
D: TRBD1
CDR3: CASSAGQGHYGYTF
DNA: TGTGCCAGCAGCGCCGGACAGGGGCACTATGGCTACACCTTC

size: .
J: TRBJ2-3
V: TRBV5-1
D: TRBD2
CDR3: CASSFGLASGPSDTQYF
DNA: TGCGCCAGCAGCTTTGGCCTGGCTAGCGGGCCTTCAGATACGCAGTATTTT

size: .
J: TRBJ2-7
V: TRBV29-1
D: TRBD1
CDR3: CSVRRDSTSYEQYF
DNA: TGCAGCGTCAGAAGGGACAGTACCTCCTACGAGCAGTACTTC

size: .
J: TRBJ2-7
V: TRBV28
D: .
CDR3: CASSLVAGVRHEQYF
DNA: TGTGCCAGCAGTTTAGTTGCAGGGGTTCGCCACGAGCAGTACTTC

size: few
J: TRBJ1-2
V: TRBV5-1
D: TRBD1
CDR3: CASSPGQGWSGYTF
DNA: TGCGCCAGCAGCCCGGGACAGGGTTGGAGTGGCTACACCTTC

size: .
J: TRBJ1-1
V: TRBV6-6
D: TRBD1
CDR3: CASRTGTANTEAFF
DNA: TGTGCCAGCAGAACCGGGACAGCGAACACTGAAGCTTTCTTT

size: .
J: TRBJ2-5
V: TRBV5-4
D: TRBD1
CDR3: CASSGPTGGEETQYF
DNA: TGTGCCAGCAGCGGCCCGACAGGGGGAGAAGAGACCCAGTACTTC

size: .
J: TRBJ2-6
V: TRBV14
D: TRBD2
CDR3: CASSAAVGLAGVRSGANVLTF
DNA: TGTGCCAGCAGCGCAGCAGTAGGACTAGCGGGAGTGCGCTCTGGGGCCAACGTCCTGACTTTC

size: .
J: TRBJ1-2
V: TRBV7-3
D: .
CDR3: CASSLLGGEYGYTF
DNA: TGTGCCAGCAGCTTACTCGGGGGCGAGTATGGCTACACCTTC

size: .
J: TRBJ2-3
V: TRBV28
D: .
CDR3: CASSLTLRGDTQYF
DNA: TGTGCCAGCAGTTTAACCCTAAGGGGCGATACGCAGTATTTT

size: once
J: TRBJ2-5
V: TRBV7-2
D: .
CDR3: CASSLVSGPGETQYF
DNA: TGTGCCAGCAGCTTAGTATCGGGGCCAGGGGAGACCCAGTACTTC

size: .
J: TRBJ1-6
V: TRBV11-1
D: .
CDR3: CASSLDRAKNSPLHF
DNA: TGTGCCAGCAGCTTAGACAGGGCCAAGAATTCACCCCTCCACTTT

size: few
J: TRBJ2-2
V: TRBV18
D: .
CDR3: CASSPPENSYTGELFF
DNA: TGTGCCAGCTCACCACCAGAAAACAGCTACACCGGGGAGCTGTTTTTT

size: medium-sized
J: TRBJ1-2
V: TRBV29-1
D: TRBD1
CDR3: CSVSGTGYGYTF
DNA: TGCAGCGTCTCCGGGACAGGTTATGGCTACACCTTC

size: .
J: TRBJ2-7
V: TRBV5-8
D: .
CDR3: CASSLGGSGYEQYF
DNA: TGTGCCAGCAGCTTGGGTGGCAGTGGGTACGAGCAGTACTTC

size: .
J: TRBJ2-7
V: TRBV7-4
D: .
CDR3: CASSPSSYEQYF
DNA: TGTGCCAGCAGCCCTAGCTCCTACGAGCAGTACTTC

size: .
J: TRBJ2-3
V: TRBV10-3
D: TRBD1
CDR3: CAISGGQFTDTQYF
DNA: TGTGCCATCAGTGGGGGACAGTTCACAGATACGCAGTATTTT

size: .
J: TRBJ2-3
V: TRBV5-1
D: .
CDR3: CASSVDNGEDTQYF
DNA: TGCGCCAGCAGCGTTGACAACGGGGAAGATACGCAGTATTTT

size: once
J: TRBJ1-2
V: TRBV7-8
D: .
CDR3: CASSPHGRTGYTF
DNA: TGTGCCAGCAGCCCACATGGACGGACTGGCTACACCTTC

size: large
J: TRBJ2-2
V: TRBV9
D: .
CDR3: CASSALSVTGELFF
DNA: TGTGCCAGCAGCGCCCTCTCCGTCACCGGGGAGCTGTTTTTT